A selection of T cell receptor beta chains follows, all from one sample in a study of shared clonotypes between healthy human individuals. Using immunoSEQ multiplex PCR, the repertoire was profiled, and TCRdb retains in-frame clones only, with some absent. The sample holds some 2,000,000 clones; approximately 95% are singletons and the top ten take 0.13%. The sequencing input was naive CD4+ T cells sorted from blood. These receptor sequences come from a man in his late teens or twenties in good health. Both conserved end residues are part of each CDR3. Fields, in order: V gene, D gene, J gene, clone size, CDR3 DNA, CDR3 protein. The D gene is left open where the match is weak. Clone sizes are given selectively: once, few, many, or a class where the clone is expanded.

v_call: TRBV6-5
d_call: -
j_call: TRBJ1-4
clone_size: -
cdr3_nt: TGTGCCAGCAGTTCCCGGTTGGGCCGGGGTGAAAAACTGTTTTTT
cdr3_aa: CASSSRLGRGEKLFF

v_call: TRBV6-1
d_call: -
j_call: TRBJ1-3
clone_size: -
cdr3_nt: TGTGCCAGCAGTGAAAGTAGCGGATACTCTGGAAACACCATATATTTT
cdr3_aa: CASSESSGYSGNTIYF

v_call: TRBV28
d_call: -
j_call: TRBJ1-6
clone_size: -
cdr3_nt: TGTGCCAGCAGTTTACCTGGGGCAGGGAATTCACCCCTCCACTTT
cdr3_aa: CASSLPGAGNSPLHF

v_call: TRBV27
d_call: -
j_call: TRBJ1-6
clone_size: -
cdr3_nt: TGTGCCAGCAGTCCCGGGGCCACCCACGGGTCACCCCTCCACTTT
cdr3_aa: CASSPGATHGSPLHF

v_call: TRBV4-1
d_call: TRBD1
j_call: TRBJ2-3
clone_size: -
cdr3_nt: TGCGCCAGCAGCCTAGGCCTAAACGGACAGGGGGCAACGCAGTATTTT
cdr3_aa: CASSLGLNGQGATQYF

v_call: TRBV28
d_call: TRBD1
j_call: TRBJ1-1
clone_size: -
cdr3_nt: TGTGCCAGCAGTTTGGACAGGGGAGGCACTGAAGCTTTCTTT
cdr3_aa: CASSLDRGGTEAFF

v_call: TRBV6-6
d_call: -
j_call: TRBJ2-7
clone_size: once
cdr3_nt: TGTGCCAGCAGTCAGAGACAGTCCTACGAGCAGTACTTC
cdr3_aa: CASSQRQSYEQYF

v_call: TRBV6-1
d_call: -
j_call: TRBJ1-1
clone_size: -
cdr3_nt: TGTGCCAGCAGCGCAACAACGAACACTGAAGCTTTCTTT
cdr3_aa: CASSATTNTEAFF

v_call: TRBV7-2
d_call: TRBD1
j_call: TRBJ2-7
clone_size: once
cdr3_nt: TGTGCCAGCAGCTCGACAGGGCCCGAGCAGTACTTC
cdr3_aa: CASSSTGPEQYF

v_call: TRBV12-5
d_call: TRBD2
j_call: TRBJ2-3
clone_size: -
cdr3_nt: TGTGCTAGTGGTTTGCCGTTAGGGACTAGCGGGAGAGGAGATACGCAGTATTTT
cdr3_aa: CASGLPLGTSGRGDTQYF

v_call: TRBV7-9
d_call: -
j_call: TRBJ2-3
clone_size: -
cdr3_nt: TGTGCCAGCAGCTTAGGTCGTAGACCCGATACGCAGTATTTT
cdr3_aa: CASSLGRRPDTQYF

v_call: TRBV5-1
d_call: TRBD2
j_call: TRBJ2-1
clone_size: -
cdr3_nt: TGCGCCAGCAGCTTGGCTAGCGGAAGATACAATGAGCAGTTCTTC
cdr3_aa: CASSLASGRYNEQFF

v_call: TRBV18
d_call: -
j_call: TRBJ2-7
clone_size: -
cdr3_nt: TGTGCCAGCTCACCACAGCAGACAGGCAACTCCTACGAGCAGTACTTC
cdr3_aa: CASSPQQTGNSYEQYF

v_call: TRBV28
d_call: -
j_call: TRBJ1-2
clone_size: -
cdr3_nt: TGTGCCAGCAGTTTTGAAGAGTATGGCTACACCTTC
cdr3_aa: CASSFEEYGYTF

v_call: TRBV6-6
d_call: -
j_call: TRBJ2-7
clone_size: few
cdr3_nt: TGTGCCAGCAGTTACTCGGCAGGGGTCTACGAGCAGTACTTC
cdr3_aa: CASSYSAGVYEQYF

v_call: TRBV11-2
d_call: -
j_call: TRBJ1-2
clone_size: once
cdr3_nt: TGTGCCAGCAGCTCCGGGGGCTTGGGCTACACCTTC
cdr3_aa: CASSSGGLGYTF

v_call: TRBV10-1
d_call: -
j_call: TRBJ2-2
clone_size: -
cdr3_nt: TGCGCCAGCAGTGAGTCTGCGGCCAGGGAGGTGTTTTTT
cdr3_aa: CASSESAAREVFF

v_call: TRBV11-2
d_call: -
j_call: TRBJ1-4
clone_size: -
cdr3_nt: TGTGCCAGCAGCCTCGGGGGGCAACTGTTTTTT
cdr3_aa: CASSLGGQLFF

v_call: TRBV6-6
d_call: -
j_call: TRBJ1-4
clone_size: -
cdr3_nt: TGTGCCAGCAAGAACCGGGGAGGGTCTAATGAAAAACTGTTTTTT
cdr3_aa: CASKNRGGSNEKLFF

v_call: TRBV19
d_call: TRBD1
j_call: TRBJ1-2
clone_size: -
cdr3_nt: TGTGCCAGTAGTATAACGTCGGGACAGGGGGCTTATGGCTACACCTTC
cdr3_aa: CASSITSGQGAYGYTF

v_call: TRBV5-6
d_call: -
j_call: TRBJ2-3
clone_size: -
cdr3_nt: TGTGCCAGCAGGTTGGCCGGGGACACAGATACGCAGTATTTT
cdr3_aa: CASRLAGDTDTQYF

v_call: TRBV6-4
d_call: -
j_call: TRBJ2-6
clone_size: -
cdr3_nt: TGTGCCAGCAGTGACTGGAGCTCTGGGGCCAACGTCCTGACTTTC
cdr3_aa: CASSDWSSGANVLTF

v_call: TRBV7-9
d_call: -
j_call: TRBJ2-1
clone_size: -
cdr3_nt: TGTGCCAGCAGCCCCCGTGGAGGGGGAACCTCCTACAATGAGCAGTTCTTC
cdr3_aa: CASSPRGGGTSYNEQFF

v_call: TRBV7-9
d_call: TRBD1
j_call: TRBJ1-3
clone_size: -
cdr3_nt: TGTGCCAGCAGCTTGACAGGGGAAAGAAACACCATATATTTT
cdr3_aa: CASSLTGERNTIYF

v_call: TRBV7-2
d_call: -
j_call: TRBJ1-2
clone_size: -
cdr3_nt: TGTGCCAGCAGCCCGACAAAATCCAACTATGGCTACACCTTC
cdr3_aa: CASSPTKSNYGYTF